Presented here are 17 T cell receptor beta chains from one specimen sequenced in a study of blood T cell repertoires in COVID-19. Clones were read by immunoSEQ multiplex PCR, and TCRdb kept only the in-frame ones, dropping some. Of a few hundred thousand clones listed, 65% to 85% are singletons. Sequenced sample: peripheral blood. Every receptor here comes from a man aged 50-60 years with active or convalescent COVID-19.

J is TRBJ2-2 and V is TRBV2; 8 nucleotides align to TRBD2. V lost 2 bases and J lost 3; bases outside the gene matches: 8. Germline V CDR1 and CDR2: SNHLY, FYNNEI. The CDR3 sequence is 17 residues long. CDR3 sequence: CASSETSGFMDTGELFF. The DNA for the CDR3 is TGTGCCAGCAGTGAAACTAGCGGTTTCATGGACACCGGGGAGCTGTTTTTT. Filled out from reference TRBV2 and TRBJ2-2, the complete variable domain reads EPEVTQTPSHQVTQMGQEVILRCVPISNHLYFYWYRQILGQKVEFLVSFYNNEISEKSEIFDDQFSVERPDGSNFTLKIRSTKLEDSAMYFCASSETSGFMDTGELFFGEGSRLTVL.

The chain links TRBV5-1 to TRBJ2-7; 11 nucleotides agree with TRBD2. Trimming at V came to 5 bases and at J to 2 bases, leaving 6 bases not matched to a gene. The germline V gene has CDR1 SGHRS and CDR2 YFSETQ. The CDR3 extends over 15 amino acids. The CDR3 here is CASSLAGGKPYEQYF. In nucleotides, the CDR3 is TGCGCCAGCAGTCTAGCGGGAGGTAAACCCTACGAGCAGTACTTC.

J is TRBJ2-7 and V is TRBV24-1, with 9 bases identical to TRBD2. J lost 4 bases, V lost 5 bases, and 5 bases had no gene match. The CDR3 spans 14 residues. Germline loops: CDR1 KGHDR, CDR2 SFDVKD. The DNA for the CDR3 is TGTGCCACCAGTGCGGGGACTAGCAGATACGAGCAGTACTTC. The encoded protein is CATSAGTSRYEQYF.

The J gene is TRBJ1-3, the V gene TRBV30; no firm D call. The CDR3 totals 17 residues. V lost 0 bases and J lost 0, with 15 bases in between. The germline gives CDR1 GTSNPN, CDR2 SVGIG (reference sequence). The CDR3 DNA reads TGTGCCTGGAGTGTACTAGTAGGGTCTTTCTCTGGAAACACCATATATTTT. This gives the protein CAWSVLVGSFSGNTIYF.

J is TRBJ2-7 and V is TRBV6-6, with a tentative D call TRBD2 (5 bases). V shed 2 bases and J shed 0 bases, with 11 bases lying between them. Germline values: CDR1 MNHNY, CDR2 SVGAGI (reference sequence). This CDR3 spans 15 amino acids. CDR3 amino acids: CASSYPPGNSYEQYF. DNA of the CDR3: TGTGCCAGCAGTTACCCTCCGGGGAACTCCTACGAGCAGTACTTC.

V usage is TRBV11-2 and J usage is TRBJ2-2, with D maybe TRBD2 (5 bases). This CDR3 spans 16 amino acids. Trimming removed 1 base at V and 0 bases at J, with 9 bases between. CDR1 and CDR2 (germline): SGHAT, FQNNGV. CDR3: CASSLGRTSNTGELFF. The CDR3 nucleotides read TGTGCCAGCAGCTTAGGTCGGACTTCGAACACCGGGGAGCTGTTTTTT.

The chain has TRBV3-1 (or the pseudogene TRBV3-2) and TRBJ2-7, with 13 bases that match TRBD2. Germline values: CDR1 LGHDT, CDR2 YNNKEL (reference sequence). The CDR3 totals 14 residues. Trimming took 4 bases from V and 5 from J; bases not matched to a gene: 2. The CDR3 loop reads CASSPGLAGDEQYF. In nucleotides, the CDR3 is TGTGCCAGCAGCCCCGGACTAGCGGGAGACGAGCAGTACTTC.

This chain uses TRBV5-6 with TRBJ2-6; a possible D gene is TRBD1 (6 bases). The CDR3 loop spans 18 amino acids. Germline assignment: CDR1 SGHDT and CDR2 YYEEEE. Trimming shortened V by 4 bases and J by 0 bases, and 17 bases separated the two germline ends. CDR3 residues: CASSVQGGVTSGANVLTF. The CDR3 bases are TGTGCCAGCAGCGTCCAAGGGGGAGTCACCTCTGGGGCCAACGTCCTGACTTTC.

The chain joins TRBV19 to TRBJ1-2, with TRBD1 identical over 7 bases. V shed 7 bases and J 4 bases; nucleotides not matched to a gene: 6. There are 13 residues in the CDR3. The germline V gene encodes CDR1 LNHDA and CDR2 SQIVND (reference sequence). The CDR3 coding sequence is TGTGCCAGTATAGGGGACAGTGGCTATGGCTACACCTTC. Translation: CASIGDSGYGYTF.

The chain couples TRBV18 to TRBJ1-4, with 8 bases aligning to TRBD1. Germline CDR1 KGHSH, CDR2 LQKENI. Losses at the gene ends were 4 bases for V and 5 bases for J; bases not matched to a gene: 0. The CDR3 spans 13 residues. Here the CDR3 DNA reads TGTGCCAGCTCACGGGACAGGAATGAAAAACTGTTTTTT. Translation: CASSRDRNEKLFF.

The CDR3 region is CAWSMTGSQPQHF. The CDR3 bases are TGTGCCTGGAGTATGACAGGGTCCCAGCCCCAGCATTTT. This sequence joins TRBV30 and TRBJ1-5, with 7 bases fitting TRBD1. From germline, CDR1 is GTSNPN and CDR2 SVGIG (reference sequence). CDR3 size: 13 residues. V shed 2 bases and J 7 bases; nucleotides not matched to a gene: 5.

The chain uses TRBV7-3 and TRBJ2-7, with 7 bases identical to TRBD2. The CDR3 totals 15 residues. The V and J ends lost 1 base and 3 bases, in that order; junction bases with no gene match: 6. In germline, CDR1 is SGHTA, CDR2 FQGTGA. This CDR3 reads CASSLRGGLLYEQYF. CDR3 nucleotide sequence: TGTGCCAGCAGCTTAAGGGGGGGACTCCTCTACGAGCAGTACTTC.

V gene TRBV5-1 combines with J gene TRBJ2-2; D is perhaps TRBD1 (5 bases). CDR1 and CDR2 from the germline V gene are SGHRS and YFSETQ. Trimming left V 0 bases short and J 0 bases short, with 12 bases between. The CDR3 loop spans 17 amino acids. The CDR3 is CASSLGTPRPNTGELFF. DNA for the CDR3: TGCGCCAGCAGCTTGGGGACACCTCGGCCGAACACCGGGGAGCTGTTTTTT.

J is TRBJ1-1 and V is TRBV7-9; the D gene is possibly TRBD1 (5 bases). CDR1 and CDR2 (germline): SEHNR, FQNEAQ (reference sequence). V lost 6 bases and J 8 bases, leaving 16 bases between the germline ends. The CDR3 is made up of 13 amino acids. The DNA of the CDR3 is TGTGCCAGCAGTTTTGGGGCGACAGTAGAAGCTTTCTTT. Amino acid sequence: CASSFGATVEAFF.

The chain has TRBV9 and TRBJ1-1; D is possibly TRBD1 (6 bases). The CDR3 sequence is 14 residues long. Germline V CDR1 and CDR2: SGDLS, YYNGEE. V was clipped by 0 bases and J by 5 bases, with 11 bases between them. CDR3 coding DNA: TGTGCCAGCAGCGTAGGAGCGAGGGGGACTGAAGCTTTCTTT. This codes for CASSVGARGTEAFF.

V and J are TRBV27 and TRBJ1-3; no clear D. The V gene's germline CDR1 is MNHEY and CDR2 SMNVEV (reference sequence). The CDR3 sequence is 17 residues long. With 3 bases removed from V and 8 bases from J, the gap between germline ends came to 23 bases. The DNA of the CDR3 is TGTGCCAGCAGTTTGAACGGGTTCTCCCCGAAGTTGGACACCATATATTTT. It translates to CASSLNGFSPKLDTIYF.

V is TRBV5-8 and J is TRBJ1-1; a weak D match, TRBD1 (6 bases). Trimming removed 4 bases from V and 4 bases from J, with 20 bases in between. The germline V gene has CDR1 SGHTS and CDR2 YDEGEE. This CDR3 is 16 amino acids long. CDR3 in DNA: TGTGCCAGCAGCCGCTTGTGGGGCCTCAGGGGCACTGAAGCTTTCTTT. Its protein product is CASSRLWGLRGTEAFF.